These T cell receptor beta chains were read from a single sample in a study of regulatory T cells in long-lasting Graves disease. From the multiplex PCR reads, TCRdb called clonotypes with MiXCR, one entry per CDR3 protein. The data contain some 450,000 distinct CDR3 sequences, less than 25% of them singletons. Sequences were derived from peripheral blood mononuclear cells (PBMCs), sampled when the disease was refractory, from a patient treated with antithyroid drugs. These receptors were collected from a female donor with Graves disease. CDR3s include the opening cysteine and the closing phenylalanine or tryptophan. The D gene is left open where the match is weak. The size entry is marked missing in some rows and otherwise reads once, few, many or a size class.

j_call clone_size d_call v_call cdr3_nt cdr3_aa
TRBJ2-1 . TRBD2 TRBV5-1 TGCGCCAGCAGCGGCCTAGCGGGAGGAAATGAGCAGTTCTTC CASSGLAGGNEQFF
TRBJ1-2 many . TRBV28 TGTGCCAGCAGTTTAACACAGGGAGGCTACACCTTC CASSLTQGGYTF
TRBJ1-1 . . TRBV7-7 TGTGCCAGCAGCTTTTCACAGGGAACTGAAGCTTTCTTT CASSFSQGTEAFF
TRBJ2-6 few . TRBV7-9 TGTGCCAGCACCCTAGGGTCTGGGGCCAACGTCCTGACTTTC CASTLGSGANVLTF
TRBJ2-5 . . TRBV29-1 TGCAGCGTCGGCGGTGATTTGGAGACCCAGTACTTC CSVGGDLETQYF
TRBJ1-5 . TRBD1 TRBV19 TGTGCCAGTAGTATCCGGGACAGGTACAATCAGCCCCAGCATTTT CASSIRDRYNQPQHF
TRBJ2-5 many TRBD1 TRBV7-9 TGTGCCAGCAGCTTACCTGGGACAGGGAGGGAGACCCAGTACTTC CASSLPGTGRETQYF
TRBJ2-7 . . TRBV10-3 TGTGCCATCAGGGTTGAGGGAGTAAGGGACGAGCAGTACTTC CAIRVEGVRDEQYF
TRBJ1-1 many . TRBV2 TGTGCCAGCAGTGAAGAGATAGGGCGGACTGAAGCTTTCTTT CASSEEIGRTEAFF
TRBJ2-7 many . TRBV12-3/TRBV12-4 TGTGCCAGCAGTTTGGGCAGGTCGCAAGAGCAGTACTTC CASSLGRSQEQYF
TRBJ1-2 few . TRBV20-1 TGCAGTGCCGAGGGTAGCGACGTTGGACGTAACTATGGCTACACCTTC CSAEGSDVGRNYGYTF
TRBJ1-1 many TRBD1 TRBV7-2 TGTGCCAGCAGCCACAAAACAGGGGCGCGCGCTGAAGCTTTCTTT CASSHKTGARAEAFF
TRBJ1-4 many . TRBV28 TGTGCCAGCGATGGTGCAACGAATGAAAAACTGTTTTTT CASDGATNEKLFF
TRBJ1-1 many . TRBV29-1 TGCAGCGCCGGCCAACAGGAAGCTTTCTTT CSAGQQEAFF
TRBJ2-7 few TRBD2 TRBV20-1 TGCAGTGCTAGAGATGGCGGGAGTGGAACCTACGAGCAGTACTTC CSARDGGSGTYEQYF
TRBJ2-5 . TRBD2 TRBV13 TGTGCCAGCAGCGAGAGCGGGAGGTACCAAGAGACCCAGTACTTC CASSESGRYQETQYF
TRBJ1-5 many . TRBV28 TGTGCCAGCAACCCGAGTGGGGGAAACAATCAGCCCCAGCATTTT CASNPSGGNNQPQHF
TRBJ2-7 . TRBD1 TRBV18 TGTGCCAGCTCACGTGAGACAGGGTCCAACGAGCAGTACTTC CASSRETGSNEQYF
TRBJ1-1 few TRBD1 TRBV20-1 TGCAGTGCTAGGTTCTTAAACAGGGGGAACACTGAAGCTTTCTTT CSARFLNRGNTEAFF
TRBJ1-1 . . TRBV29-1 TGCAGCGTTGAAATGGAAATATACACTGAAGCTTTCTTT CSVEMEIYTEAFF
TRBJ2-2 many . TRBV28 TGTGCCAGCAGTTTATGGGCCGGGGGCACCGGGGAGCTGTTTTTT CASSLWAGGTGELFF
TRBJ1-2 . . TRBV5-8 TGTGCCAGCAGCTTGGACACCTTCTATGGCTACACCTTC CASSLDTFYGYTF
TRBJ1-4 . TRBD1 TRBV10-2 TGCGCCACTCTGACCGGGACAGATAATGAAAAACTGTTTTTT CATLTGTDNEKLFF
TRBJ2-1 few TRBD1 TRBV20-1 TGCAGTGCCACCTTCGGAGACAGGGACTACAATGAGCAGTTCTTC CSATFGDRDYNEQFF
TRBJ2-4 few TRBD1 TRBV6-6 TGTGCCAGCAGTTACTCGGGGGGACAGGCGTTACTAGCCAAAAACATTCAGTACTTC CASSYSGGQALLAKNIQYF
TRBJ2-5 many . TRBV28 TGTGCCAGCAGTTTGTTCCTGGGAGTGTCAGAGACCCAGTACTTC CASSLFLGVSETQYF
TRBJ1-1 few TRBD1 TRBV20-1 TGCAGTGCTAATCCAGGGGGGTTTTCTGAAGCTTTCTTT CSANPGGFSEAFF
TRBJ1-2 . TRBD1 TRBV24-1 TGTGCCACCAGTGATGGACGGGACAGGGGGCTTAACTATGGCTACACCTTC CATSDGRDRGLNYGYTF
TRBJ2-4 few . TRBV27 TGTGCCAGCAGTTCGACGGGACTTAGACTCGGGCGCTTAAAAAACATTCAGTACTTC CASSSTGLRLGRLKNIQYF
TRBJ1-5 . . TRBV19 TGTGCCAGTAGTTATTACTGGTTTCGGCCCCAGCATTTT CASSYYWFRPQHF
TRBJ2-5 . . TRBV28 TGTGCCAGCAGTCTCCTTGGAGTTGAGTACTTC CASSLLGVEYF
TRBJ2-7 . . TRBV6-1 TGTGCCAGCAGTGTCGGGGCCTACGAGCAGTACTTC CASSVGAYEQYF
TRBJ2-2 many . TRBV12-3/TRBV12-4 TGTGCCAGCAGCTTAGGAGGGGGTACCGGGGAGCTGTTTTTT CASSLGGGTGELFF
TRBJ1-2 few TRBD1 TRBV29-1 TGCAGCGTTACCGACAGGGGTTACCGAGCTAACTATGGCTACACCTTC CSVTDRGYRANYGYTF
TRBJ2-5 . . TRBV20-1 TGCAGTGCCCCCAAGGGCGAGACCCAGTACTTC CSAPKGETQYF
TRBJ2-7 few TRBD2 TRBV12-3/TRBV12-4 TGTGCCAGCAGGAGGATGGGACTAGCGGGAGAGCAGTACTTC CASRRMGLAGEQYF
TRBJ1-6 . . TRBV6-1 TGTGCCAGCAGTGAGAGCCTTTTGGGGGGCGGCGGTTCACCCCTCCACTTT CASSESLLGGGGSPLHF
TRBJ1-1 . . TRBV30 TGTGCCTGGAGCGGGCGCAGGGACACTGAAGCTTTCTTT CAWSGRRDTEAFF
TRBJ1-6 many . TRBV28 TGTGCCAGCAGTTTGGACCCTTATTCACCCCTCCACTTT CASSLDPYSPLHF
TRBJ2-7 . TRBD2 TRBV6-1 TGTGCCAGCATCAAGAGTCCTAGCGGAAGCTCCTACGAGCAGTACTTC CASIKSPSGSSYEQYF
TRBJ1-5 many TRBD1 TRBV7-2 TGTGCCAGCAGCTCGGGACAGGCCATCAATCAGCCCCAGCATTTT CASSSGQAINQPQHF
TRBJ1-1 few . TRBV29-1 TGCAGCGTTGAAGCTCTATTTAGGAGGTTTCGACCTGAAGCTTTCTTT CSVEALFRRFRPEAFF
TRBJ2-7 . TRBD1 TRBV7-9 TGTGCCAGCAGCTTAGGGACAGGGCCCTCCTACGAGCAGTACTTC CASSLGTGPSYEQYF
TRBJ2-3 . . TRBV6-1 TGTGCCAGCAGTGAGGTTCGGTTCACAGATACGCAGTATTTT CASSEVRFTDTQYF
TRBJ1-4 few . TRBV27 TGTGCCAGCAGTACGTCAGATCAAGAAAAACTGTTTTTT CASSTSDQEKLFF
TRBJ2-5 . . TRBV3-1 TGTGCCAGCAGCCAAGATCTGTTCGGAGCCCAAGAGACCCAGTACTTC CASSQDLFGAQETQYF
TRBJ2-1 . TRBD2 TRBV28 TGTGCCAGCAGTTATCCCGGGACTAGCGGAAACAATGAGCAGTTCTTC CASSYPGTSGNNEQFF
TRBJ2-7 many . TRBV7-8 TGTGCCAGCAGCTTGGTCGAGATGGGTACCTACGAGCAGTACTTC CASSLVEMGTYEQYF
TRBJ2-5 many . TRBV5-6 TGTGCCAGCAGCCCCAAGGGACTTTTTTTGGAGACCCAGTACTTC CASSPKGLFLETQYF